The 24 T cell receptor beta chains below were found in one sample sequenced in a study of shared clonotypes between healthy human individuals. Sequenced by immunoSEQ multiplex PCR; TCRdb stores in-frame clones only, minus some. The sample lists fewer than 2.5 million clones, 93% occurring once. The sample comprised naive CD4+ T cells from PBMCs. Subset noted: CD45RA+ positively selected. These receptors were obtained from a man between 18 and 35 years old in good health. Some clones in this sample may be carry-over from other donors' samples.

The rearrangement uses TRBV7-9 and TRBJ2-7; possibly TRBD2 for D (6 bases). Trimming pared 7 bases from V and 0 bases from J, leaving 22 bases between. The CDR3 is 17 residues long. From germline, CDR1 is SEHNR and CDR2 FQNEAQ (reference sequence). The CDR3 loop is CASTQVEGPSLSYEQYF. Written as DNA, the CDR3 is TGTGCCAGCACCCAGGTGGAGGGACCCTCCCTCTCCTACGAGCAGTACTTC.

The V call is TRBV5-1, the J call TRBJ2-1, with 14 positions matching TRBD2. Germline CDR1 SGHRS, CDR2 YFSETQ. This CDR3 is built from 17 residues. Trimming at V came to 0 bases and at J to 6 bases, leaving 5 bases not matched to a gene. The DNA of the CDR3 is TGCGCCAGCAGCTTGGTAGGACTAGCGGGAGGTCGCAATGAGCAGTTCTTC. This codes for CASSLVGLAGGRNEQFF.

In the case of this clone: This sample includes further DNA sequences coding for the same CDR3. This chain joins TRBV11-2 and TRBJ2-5, with a possible D match to TRBD2 (5 bases). The ends were cut back, 5 bases at V and 5 bases at J, with 6 bases in the middle. Germline V CDR1 and CDR2: SGHAT, FQNNGV. CDR3 length: 11 residues. The CDR3 DNA follows: TGTGCCAGCAGCCGAGGGGAGACCCAGTACTTC. Its translation: CASSRGETQYF.

This clone was seen just once. The chain joins TRBV7-3 to TRBJ2-2; 10 nucleotides agree with TRBD2. Germline V CDR1 and CDR2: SGHTA, FQGTGA. The trim removed 1 base at V and 6 bases at J, leaving 11 bases unmatched. The CDR3 contains 18 residues. CDR3 protein: CASSLKLSLAGVSGELFF. CDR3 bases: TGTGCCAGCAGCTTAAAGCTTTCGCTAGCGGGAGTCTCCGGGGAGCTGTTTTTT.

The chain is built from TRBV18 and TRBJ1-1; D not resolved. Germline CDR1 is KGHSH and CDR2 is LQKENI. CDR3 length equals 14 residues. With 5 bases removed from V and 0 bases from J, the gap between germline ends came to 10 bases. CDR3 sequence reads: CASSVGLMNTEAFF. The DNA for the CDR3 is TGTGCCAGCTCAGTCGGACTTATGAACACTGAAGCTTTCTTT.

The count of this clone is one. CDR3 coding DNA: TGCGCCAGCAGTCAAGGGCCGCTTGATAGGCACGAGCAGTACTTC. Translated, it gives CASSQGPLDRHEQYF. The chain recombines TRBV23-1 with TRBJ2-7, with D uncertain. TRBV23-1 is reported as an ORF; its role is uncertain. The V gene lost 2 bases and the J gene lost 5 bases, with 16 bases spanning the gap. The CDR3 spans 15 residues.

This rearrangement joins TRBV11-2 to TRBJ1-1; D uncertain. CDR3 size: 12 residues. Germline V gene data show CDR1 as SGHAT and CDR2 as FQNNGV. The V end was cut by 3 bases, the J end by 11 bases, with 13 bases between. CDR3: CASSFRLTGAFF. In nucleotides, the CDR3 is TGTGCCAGCAGCTTTAGGTTGACGGGGGCTTTCTTT. Using reference TRBV11-2 and TRBJ1-1 for the parts outside the CDR3, the full variable domain is EAGVAQSPRYKIIEKRQSVAFWCNPISGHATLYWYQQILGQGPKLLIQFQNNGVVDDSQLPKDRFSAERLKGVDSTLKIQPAKLEDSAVYLCASSFRLTGAFFGQGTRLTVV.

This clone was observed once. The V call is TRBV5-3, the J call TRBJ2-2; D is possibly TRBD1 (5 bases). TRBV5-3 carries the ORF label, with uncertain function. This CDR3 region has 16 residues. V lost 2 bases, J lost 4 bases, and 15 bases lay in between. This chain's CDR3 is CARSFCGDSRTGELFF. DNA for the CDR3: TGTGCCAGAAGCTTTTGTGGTGACAGTCGCACCGGGGAGCTGTTTTTT.

This chain uses TRBV11-3 with TRBJ2-5, with 11 bases identical to TRBD2. The V gene's germline CDR1 is SGHNT and CDR2 YENEEA. The CDR3 spans 16 residues. V trimming: 1 base; J trimming: 2 bases; junction bases outside the gene matches: 3. This CDR3 is CASSLGASGRQETQYF. CDR3 DNA sequence: TGTGCCAGCAGCTTAGGGGCTAGCGGGAGGCAAGAGACCCAGTACTTC.

The CDR3 here is CASSLNSQEADTQYF. The CDR3 DNA sequence: TGTGCCAGCAGCTTAAACAGTCAGGAGGCAGATACGCAGTATTTT. This chain connects TRBV11-3 to TRBJ2-3, with a possible D match to TRBD2 (5 bases). Germline V gives CDR1 SGHNT, CDR2 YENEEA. Trimming took 2 bases from V and 4 from J, leaving 13 bases between them. There are 15 residues in the CDR3.

The chain has TRBV19 and TRBJ1-2; D call uncertain. Germline CDR1 and CDR2: LNHDA and SQIVND (reference sequence). Trimming shortened V by 1 base and J by 7 bases, and 7 bases separated the two germline ends. The CDR3 length is 12 residues. Here the CDR3 reads CASSIARSGYTF. The CDR3 DNA is TGTGCCAGTAGTATAGCAAGGTCTGGCTACACCTTC. Full variable domain (remainder filled in from reference TRBV19 and TRBJ1-2): DGGITQSPKYLFRKEGQNVTLSCEQNLNHDAMYWYRQDPGQGLRLIYYSQIVNDFQKGDIAEGYSVSREKKESFPLTVTSAQKNPTAFYLCASSIARSGYTFGSGTRLTVV.

The V and J genes are TRBV2 and TRBJ1-1; no firm D call. V was trimmed by 9 bases and J by 8 bases, leaving 19 bases between them. Germline-derived CDR1 and CDR2 are SNHLY and FYNNEI. The CDR3 contains 13 residues. The CDR3 loop is CASHEGMGPEAFF. In DNA, the CDR3 is TGTGCCAGTCATGAAGGGATGGGTCCCGAAGCTTTCTTT.

This clone was seen a single time. Sequence at one end of the junction differs from germline and may be a read error. Here the CDR3 DNA reads TGTGCCAGCAGATTAGCGGCCCCCTCCTACGAGCAGTACTTC. Protein sequence: CASRLAAPSYEQYF. The J gene is TRBJ2-7, the V gene TRBV7-2, with D possibly being TRBD2 (6 bases). CDR3 length: 14 residues. The germline gives CDR1 SGHTA, CDR2 FQGNSA. The full variable domain, with the rest looked up from reference TRBV7-2 and TRBJ2-7, is GAGVSQSPSNKVTEKGKDVELRCDPISGHTALYWYRQSLGQGLEFLIYFQGNSAPDKSGLPSDRFSAERTGGSVSTLTIQRTQQEDSAVYLCASRLAAPSYEQYFGPGTRLTVT.

The chain employs TRBV5-1 and TRBJ1-1; D not resolved. Germline V gene data show CDR1 as SGHRS and CDR2 as YFSETQ. The V end lost 0 bases, the J end lost 0 bases, and 12 bases lay between the germline ends. CDR3 size: 16 residues. DNA of the CDR3: TGCGCCAGCAGCTTGGGAGCGCAGACAATGAACACTGAAGCTTTCTTT. It codes for CASSLGAQTMNTEAFF.

V is TRBV7-3 and J is TRBJ2-1, with 10 positions matching TRBD1. Losses at the gene ends were 5 bases for V and 3 bases for J; bases not matched to a gene: 4. CDR3 size: 15 residues. Germline V lookup: CDR1 SGHTA, CDR2 FQGTGA. This chain's CDR3 is CASSIGQGGYNEQFF. The CDR3 region has the DNA TGTGCCAGCAGCATAGGACAGGGGGGCTACAATGAGCAGTTCTTC.

The CDR3 DNA reads as TGCGCCAGCAGCCAAGAACGAGGACTAGCATACGAGCAGTACTTC. As protein: CASSQERGLAYEQYF. V is TRBV4-1 and J is TRBJ2-7, with 8 bases fitting TRBD2. CDR3 size: 15 residues. V was clipped by 0 bases and J by 4 bases; unmatched bases: 5. CDR1 and CDR2 from the germline V gene are MGHRA and YSYEKL.

This chain joins TRBV4-2 and TRBJ1-1; no reliable D call. Germline CDR1 is LGHNA and CDR2 is YNFKEQ. Trimming cost V 0 bases and J 5 bases, with 10 bases left between them. This CDR3 is 14 amino acids long. CDR3 sequence reads: CASSQDWKRTEAFF. The CDR3 bases are TGTGCCAGCAGCCAAGATTGGAAGAGGACTGAAGCTTTCTTT.

A note on this clone: This sample includes further DNA sequences coding for the same CDR3. The chain has TRBV18 and TRBJ2-3; no clear D. Germline values: CDR1 KGHSH, CDR2 LQKENI. There are 12 residues in the CDR3. The germline V and J ends were trimmed by 1 base and 5 bases, with 4 bases remaining between them. DNA of the CDR3: TGTGCCAGCTCACCACAAGAAGATACGCAGTATTTT. It codes for CASSPQEDTQYF.

The J gene is TRBJ1-4, the V gene TRBV7-3; the D is unclear. The CDR3 has 16 amino acids. Germline loops: CDR1 SGHTA, CDR2 FQGTGA. V gave up 4 bases and J gave up 0 bases, with 12 bases separating them. CDR3 sequence: CASSYTPATTNEKLFF. In nucleotides, the CDR3 is TGTGCCAGCAGCTACACCCCAGCCACAACTAATGAAAAACTGTTTTTT. The full variable domain, completed using reference TRBV7-3 and TRBJ1-4, is GAGVSQTPSNKVTEKGKYVELRCDPISGHTALYWYRQSLGQGPEFLIYFQGTGAADDSGLPNDRFFAVRPEGSVSTLKIQRTERGDSAVYLCASSYTPATTNEKLFFGSGTQLSVL.

This sequence joins TRBV19 and TRBJ2-2, with TRBD2 matching 13 bases. This CDR3 spans 17 amino acids. The V gene's germline CDR1 is LNHDA and CDR2 SQIVND (reference sequence). After removal of 6 bases from V and 4 bases from J, the junction contained 8 bases not matched to a gene. CDR3 DNA sequence: TGTGCCAGTAGCAGGACTAGCGGGAGTTCCCGCACCGGGGAGCTGTTTTTT. It translates to CASSRTSGSSRTGELFF.

V is TRBV9 and J is TRBJ1-5; D uncertain. V was pared by 0 bases and J by 4 bases, with 14 bases between. Germline lookup yields CDR1 SGDLS and CDR2 YYNGEE. The CDR3 extends over 16 amino acids. CDR3: CASSVGVDAGNQPQHF. DNA for the CDR3: TGTGCCAGCAGCGTAGGGGTAGATGCGGGTAATCAGCCCCAGCATTTT.

The chain has TRBV7-9 and TRBJ2-1, with 7 bases identical to TRBD2. After removal of 2 bases from V and 10 bases from J, the junction contained 14 bases not matched to a gene. The CDR3 has 16 amino acids. CDR1 SEHNR and CDR2 FQNEAQ come from the germline V gene (reference sequence). CDR3 bases: TGTGCCAGCAGCTTACGAGTCGGGGCGGGAGCTGGGGAGCAGTTCTTC. Encoded protein: CASSLRVGAGAGEQFF.

This clone showed up just once. This sequence joins TRBV6-1 and TRBJ2-3; TRBD2 is a possible D gene (6 bases). The V gene lost 6 bases and the J gene lost 0 bases, with 10 bases spanning the gap. Germline-derived CDR1 and CDR2 are MNHNS and SASEGT. The CDR3 is 14 residues long. The CDR3 DNA reads as TGTGCCAGCAGGGAGGGGACTAGCACAGATACGCAGTATTTT. Encoded protein: CASREGTSTDTQYF.

The chain employs TRBV11-2 and TRBJ2-3; 7 bases agree with TRBD2. CDR1 SGHAT and CDR2 FQNNGV come from the germline V gene. The CDR3 totals 16 residues. V was clipped by 4 bases and J by 4 bases; unmatched bases: 11. For the CDR3, the DNA is TGTGCCAGCAGCTCAAAAGCGGGAAAGTTATCAGATACGCAGTATTTT. This sequence encodes CASSSKAGKLSDTQYF. The variable domain in full, completed from reference TRBV11-2 and TRBJ2-3, reads EAGVAQSPRYKIIEKRQSVAFWCNPISGHATLYWYQQILGQGPKLLIQFQNNGVVDDSQLPKDRFSAERLKGVDSTLKIQPAKLEDSAVYLCASSSKAGKLSDTQYFGPGTRLTVL.